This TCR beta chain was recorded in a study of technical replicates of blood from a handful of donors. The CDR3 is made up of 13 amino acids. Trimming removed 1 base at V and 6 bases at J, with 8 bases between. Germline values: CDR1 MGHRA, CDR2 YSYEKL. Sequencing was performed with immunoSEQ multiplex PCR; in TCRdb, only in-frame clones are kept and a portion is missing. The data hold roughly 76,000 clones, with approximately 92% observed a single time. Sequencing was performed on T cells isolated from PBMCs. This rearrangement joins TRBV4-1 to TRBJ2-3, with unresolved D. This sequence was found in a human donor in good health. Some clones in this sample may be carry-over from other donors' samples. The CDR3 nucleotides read TGCGCCAGCAGCCAAGGGCAATGGGATACGCAGTATTTT. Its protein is CASSQGQWDTQYF.